This T cell receptor (beta chain) was retrieved from a study of T cell clusters in autoimmune cytopenias. Note on this clonotype: Its antigen remains unidentified.

Germline CDR1 is LNHDA and CDR2 is SQIVND (reference sequence). This CDR3 contains 16 residues. TRB amplification used roughly 250 ng of peripheral blood genomic DNA. Study results and caveats: TRB repertoire shifts in secondary cytopenia and chronic lymphocytic leukemia mostly reflected lymphoma, not autoimmunity.

One tube held mixed TRB-A and TRB-B primer pools for touch-down PCR. Reprocessing the multiplex PCR reads, TCRdb reports a single entry for every CDR3 protein and omits DNA. There are approximately 9,400 distinct CDR3 sequences in the sample, with 9.2% held by the top ten. The rearrangement joins TRBV19 to TRBJ1-6. The sequence was obtained from a human donor with an autoimmune cytopenia or autoimmune hepatitis (not recorded which). Sequencing input: peripheral blood. The CDR3 spells CASSRTAGTNNSPLHF. Using reference TRBV19 and TRBJ1-6 for the parts outside the CDR3, the full variable domain is DGGITQSPKYLFRKEGQNVTLSCEQNLNHDAMYWYRQDPGQGLRLIYYSQIVNDFQKGDIAEGYSVSREKKESFPLTVTSAQKNPTAFYLCASSRTAGTNNSPLHFGNGTRLTVT.